This TCR beta chain was recorded in a study of cytomegalovirus exposure and HLA in healthy donors. This clone has more than one count but fewer than ten. In the PCR, 60 Vbeta and 13 Jbeta primers were used. TCRdb's table, derived via immunoSEQ multiplex PCR, lists solely in-frame clones and lacks some. The repertoire holds around 220,000 clones, with around 80% as singletons. The CDR3 is 13 amino acids. Looked up from germline, CDR1 is SGHDN and CDR2 is FVKESK. The V end was cut by 0 bases, the J end by 8 bases, with 10 bases between. The rearrangement uses TRBV14 and TRBJ1-2; possible D gene TRBD1, 5 bases. This TCR was sampled from a man aged 35 to 55 in good health and CMV-seronegative. Sequencing was done on a sample of PBMCs. The CDR3 reads CASSQDRVGGYTF. The CDR3 DNA sequence: TGTGCCAGCAGCCAAGACAGGGTCGGAGGCTACACCTTC.